A single sample gave rise to the 17 T cell receptor beta chains below, sequenced in a study of spatial heterogeneity in lung cancer. Time point noted: blood at routine non-recurrence follow-up after resection. TCRdb reprocessed the 5' RACE reads via MiXCR and lists one record per CDR3 protein. This sample has 43,000 or so distinct CDR3 sequences; about 12% occur once, and the top ten carry approximately 30%. This sample comprised PBMCs, obtained at follow-up. These receptors all come from a male donor with early-stage non-small cell lung cancer.

At least ten counts were recorded for this clonotype. The J gene is TRBJ2-3, the V gene TRBV12-3 or TRBV12-4, with 13 bases fitting TRBD2. J lost 2 bases, V lost 3 bases, and 2 bases had no gene match. The CDR3 loop spans 16 amino acids. The CDR3 coding sequence is TGTGCCAGCAGTTTGGGACTAGCGGGGCTCACAGATACGCAGTATTTT. Amino acid sequence: CASSLGLAGLTDTQYF.

This clonotype appeared many times. J is TRBJ1-1 and V is TRBV20-1, with D maybe TRBD1 (5 bases). CDR3 length equals 11 residues. Between the trimmed V and J ends, which lost 1 base and 11 bases, there was a span of 11 bases. Germline V gene lookup returns CDR1 DFQATT and CDR2 SNEGSKA (reference sequence). The CDR3 protein is CSARGGMWAFF. In DNA, the CDR3 is TGCAGTGCTAGAGGGGGGATGTGGGCTTTCTTT.

In this sample, this clonotype is medium-sized (0.01 to 0.1%). This rearrangement joins TRBV29-1 to TRBJ2-5, with 12 bases identical to TRBD1. This CDR3 comprises 15 residues. V was pared by 6 bases and J by 3 bases, with 8 bases of the junction left unmatched. Per the germline V gene, CDR1 is SQVTM and CDR2 is ANQGSEA. The CDR3 sequence is CSVGTGGAAEETQYF. CDR3 DNA: TGCAGCGTAGGGACAGGGGGCGCGGCTGAAGAGACCCAGTACTTC. Together with reference TRBV29-1 and TRBJ2-5, the CDR3 gives the full variable domain: SAVISQKPSRDICQRGTSLTIQCQVDSQVTMMFWYRQQPGQSLTLIATANQGSEATYESGFVIDKFPISRPNLTFSTLTVSNMSPEDSSIYLCSVGTGGAAEETQYFGPGTRLLVL.

This clonotype was seen ten or more times. The rearrangement joins TRBV6-6 to TRBJ1-2, with a weak D call TRBD1 (5 bases). CDR3 length: 16 residues. Per the germline V gene, CDR1 is MNHNY and CDR2 is SVGAGI (reference sequence). Trimming removed 6 bases at V and 0 bases at J, with 17 bases between. CDR3 protein: CASRGTERRANYGYTF. The CDR3, as DNA: TGTGCCAGCAGGGGGACCGAGAGGCGAGCTAACTATGGCTACACCTTC.

This clonotype has more than one count but fewer than ten. The chain carries TRBV6-5 and TRBJ1-6, with TRBD1 matching over 7 bases. Looked up from germline, CDR1 is MNHEY and CDR2 is SVGAGI. This CDR3 contains 13 residues. V dropped 8 bases and J dropped 5; count of bases not matched to a gene: 3. The CDR3 DNA follows: TGTGCCAGCCACAGGGGAAATAATTCACCCCTCCACTTT. It is translated as CASHRGNNSPLHF.

This clonotype occurred many times. The rearrangement uses TRBV5-1 and TRBJ2-7; a possible D gene is TRBD2 (6 bases). This CDR3 is 18 amino acids long. V was clipped by 3 bases and J by 5 bases, with 27 bases between them. CDR1 is SGHRS, CDR2 YFSETQ, per germline. DNA of the CDR3: TGCGCCAGCAGCTCTCCTTTTCCGGTCGACAGCGGGCATCACGAGCAGTACTTC. It yields the protein CASSSPFPVDSGHHEQYF. Full variable domain (remainder filled in from reference TRBV5-1 and TRBJ2-7): KAGVTQTPRYLIKTRGQQVTLSCSPISGHRSVSWYQQTPGQGLQFLFEYFSETQRNKGNFPGRFSGRQFSNSRSEMNVSTLELGDSALYLCASSSPFPVDSGHHEQYFGPGTRLTVT.

This clonotype was detected ten times or more. The chain joins TRBV20-1 to TRBJ2-7; 12 bases match TRBD2. Germline loops: CDR1 DFQATT, CDR2 SNEGSKA (reference sequence). The CDR3 extends over 14 amino acids. The ends lost 6 bases at V and 0 bases at J; junction bases unmatched: 3. This CDR3 is CSAETSGSSYEQYF. The CDR3 DNA follows: TGCAGTGCCGAGACTAGCGGGAGCTCCTACGAGCAGTACTTC.

This clonotype was detected ten times or more. The junction shows a germline mismatch at one end, possibly a read error. The chain recombines TRBV30 with TRBJ1-5; no clear D. The CDR3 spans 15 residues. The germline V gene encodes CDR1 GTSNPN and CDR2 SVGIG (reference sequence). This CDR3 reads CAWSKGPEVNRPQHF. CDR3 sequence (DNA): TGTGCCTGGAGTAAGGGCCCTGAAGTGAATCGGCCCCAGCATTTT.

V usage is TRBV4-2 and J usage is TRBJ1-1; D unclear. Trimming took off 4 bases at V and 6 bases at J, with 9 bases between the two ends. The CDR3 length is 12 residues. CDR1 is LGHNA, CDR2 YNFKEQ, per germline. CDR3 in amino acids: CASSLGRAEAFF. The CDR3 DNA reads TGTGCCAGCAGCCTAGGACGGGCTGAAGCTTTCTTT.

The table lists this clonotype with a few counts. The chain couples TRBV12-3 or TRBV12-4 to TRBJ1-1; a weak D match, TRBD1 (6 bases). CDR3 size: 15 residues. Trimming pared 8 bases from V and 5 bases from J, leaving 21 bases between. The CDR3 region has the DNA TGTGCCAGCCAACTATGGGGGGCGCGAAATACTGAAGCTTTCTTT. Protein: CASQLWGARNTEAFF.

The table lists this clonotype with many counts. This sequence joins TRBV27 and TRBJ2-1, with D maybe TRBD2 (6 bases). Germline-derived CDR1 and CDR2 are MNHEY and SMNVEV (reference sequence). CDR3 size: 13 residues. The V end was cut by 4 bases, the J end by 6 bases, with 10 bases between. The CDR3 DNA is TGTGCCAGCAGTTATAGCGGCAGCAATGAGCAGTTCTTC. Translated: CASSYSGSNEQFF.

This clonotype was observed at least ten times. V and J are TRBV14 and TRBJ1-1, with D unresolved. This CDR3 is 17 amino acids long. CDR1 SGHDN and CDR2 FVKESK come from the germline V gene. The germline V and J ends were trimmed by 0 bases and 5 bases, with 19 bases remaining between them. This CDR3 reads CASSQDRGFRLATEAFF. The CDR3 coding sequence is TGTGCCAGCAGCCAAGATCGAGGGTTCCGGCTTGCGACTGAAGCTTTCTTT.

By share of the sample, this clonotype is medium-sized. This chain joins TRBV12-3 or TRBV12-4 and TRBJ2-3; 7 nucleotides agree with TRBD1. This CDR3 spans 16 amino acids. V was pared by 5 bases and J by 1 base, with 9 bases of the junction left unmatched. Here the CDR3 DNA reads TGTGCCAGCAGTCCTTACTCAGGGGGAGGCACAGATACGCAGTATTTT. This gives the protein CASSPYSGGGTDTQYF.

This clonotype was seen only a few times. J is TRBJ1-2 and V is TRBV20-1; D gene unclear. The CDR3 runs 11 residues. CDR1 and CDR2 (germline): DFQATT, SNEGSKA (reference sequence). V was cut by 7 bases and J by 6 bases, with 12 bases left in between. The CDR3 DNA reads as TGCAGTGGTTTGGGTTCGCATGGCTACACCTTC. It translates to CSGLGSHGYTF.

The chain recombines TRBV14 with TRBJ1-4; no clear D. The CDR3 has 12 amino acids. Germline CDR1 reads SGHDN; CDR2 reads FVKESK. The V and J ends lost 1 base and 7 bases respectively, with 4 bases between them. The CDR3, as DNA: TGTGCCAGCAGCCAAGGACGTGAAAAACTGTTTTTT. As protein: CASSQGREKLFF. Full variable domain (outside the CDR3, taken from reference TRBV14 and TRBJ1-4): EAGVTQFPSHSVIEKGQTVTLRCDPISGHDNLYWYRRVMGKEIKFLLHFVKESKQDESGMPNNRFLAERTGGTYSTLKVQPAELEDSGVYFCASSQGREKLFFGSGTQLSVL.

The table lists this clonotype with many counts. This rearrangement joins TRBV9 to TRBJ2-5; D is undetermined. V lost 0 bases and J lost 2, with 5 bases in between. The CDR3 is 13 residues long. Germline CDR1 and CDR2: SGDLS and YYNGEE. The CDR3 DNA reads TGTGCCAGCAGCGTAGCAATTCAAGAGACCCAGTACTTC. It codes for CASSVAIQETQYF.

The chain couples TRBV7-6 to TRBJ1-2; a weak D match, TRBD1 (6 bases). Germline CDR1 is SGHVS and CDR2 is FNYEAQ. CDR3 length: 16 amino acids. Deletions cut 0 bases from V and 7 bases from J, with 18 bases between. This chain's CDR3 is CASSLALQGLLSGYTF. The CDR3 nucleotides are TGTGCCAGCAGCTTAGCGCTACAGGGCCTTCTTTCTGGCTACACCTTC.